Below, one TCR beta chain is given with its context. The data were taken from a study of circulating tumor DNA in untreated peripheral T-cell lymphoma. V dropped 0 bases and J dropped 0 bases, with 12 bases sitting between them. CDR1 and CDR2 (germline): SGHDN, FVKESK. The CDR3 has 16 residues. Produced via immunoSEQ multiplex PCR; TCRdb's table is partial and in-frame only. This table holds approximately 6,900 clones, approximately 75% found once. The sequenced sample was tumor tissue. The sequence came from a human donor with peripheral T-cell lymphoma. V is TRBV14 and J is TRBJ2-7; no firm D call. The CDR3 bases are TGTGCCAGCAGCCAAGACCCCTCCGGAGCCTCCTACGAGCAGTACTTC. Translating gives CASSQDPSGASYEQYF.